The 16 T cell receptor beta chains in this list originate from one sample, sequenced in a study of CD8 T cells in Susac syndrome. Random hexamers served to reverse transcribe about 0.5 to 1 ug RNA. TCRdb itself ran the immunoSEQ multiplex PCR reads through MiXCR, one entry per CDR3 protein. In the table there are around 200,000 distinct CDR3 sequences, 85% to 95% of which are singletons. The specimen was CD4+ T cells from PBMCs. The origin of the receptors is a human donor with multiple sclerosis.

The genes are TRBV2 and TRBJ2-1; TRBD1 aligns across 7 bases. The germline CDR1 and CDR2 sequences are SNHLY and FYNNEI. The CDR3 length is 14 residues. The V gene end was trimmed by 8 bases and the J gene end by 6 bases; junction bases not matched to a gene: 10. The CDR3 loop reads CASFVAGGTNEQFF. The CDR3 nucleotides read TGTGCCAGCTTTGTGGCAGGGGGTACCAATGAGCAGTTCTTC.

The V call is TRBV29-1, the J call TRBJ1-3; possible D gene TRBD1, 5 bases. In germline, CDR1 is SQVTM, CDR2 ANQGSEA. The CDR3 covers 11 residues. The CDR3 here is CGGASGNTIYF. In DNA, the CDR3 is TGCGGAGGGGCCTCTGGAAACACCATATATTTT.

J is TRBJ2-5 and V is TRBV6-5, with a possible D match to TRBD2 (6 bases). Trimming removed 1 base from V and 2 bases from J, with 11 bases in between. Germline values: CDR1 MNHEY, CDR2 SVGAGI. The CDR3 contains 15 residues. The CDR3 reads CASSYWDSHQETQYF. In DNA form, the CDR3 reads TGTGCCAGCAGTTACTGGGACTCCCATCAAGAGACCCAGTACTTC.

V usage is TRBV29-1 and J usage is TRBJ2-3, with 9 bases matching TRBD2. This CDR3 has 14 residues. The germline gives CDR1 SQVTM, CDR2 ANQGSEA. Trimming at V came to 8 bases and at J to 1 base, leaving 7 bases not matched to a gene. The CDR3 sequence: CSRTSSGGTDTQYF. For the CDR3, the DNA is TGCAGCCGGACTTCTAGCGGGGGCACAGATACGCAGTATTTT.

The V call is TRBV3-1, the J call TRBJ1-2; perhaps TRBD1 as D (5 bases). CDR1 LGHDT and CDR2 YNNKEL come from the germline V gene (reference sequence). This CDR3 comprises 14 residues. The ends were cut back, 2 bases at V and 7 bases at J, with 14 bases in the middle. This chain's CDR3 is CASSQPPSGVGYTF. The CDR3 DNA reads as TGTGCCAGCAGCCAACCCCCTTCGGGGGTTGGCTACACCTTC.

CDR3 amino acids: CSARGWGETPQYF. The CDR3 DNA is TGCAGTGCCCGAGGGTGGGGCGAGACGCCGCAGTACTTC. The V and J genes are TRBV20-1 and TRBJ2-7; either TRBD1 or TRBD2 may fit D (5 bases each). V was pared by 6 bases and J by 9 bases, with 21 bases between. The CDR3 length is 13 residues. Germline values: CDR1 DFQATT, CDR2 SNEGSKA (reference sequence).

Concerning this clonotype: The junction departs from germline at one end; a sequencing error may be responsible. The chain recombines TRBV20-1 with TRBJ1-2; D call uncertain. The CDR3 spans 13 residues. Germline CDR1 reads DFQATT; CDR2 reads SNEGSKA (reference sequence). The CDR3 DNA sequence: TGCAATGCTAGTCATGAGATTAACTATGGCTACACCTTC. Encoded protein: CNASHEINYGYTF.

The chain joins TRBV9 to TRBJ1-3; D is ambiguous. V was cut by 0 bases and J by 2 bases, with 6 bases left in between. Germline V gene data show CDR1 as SGDLS and CDR2 as YYNGEE. The CDR3 is 14 amino acids. The DNA for the CDR3 is TGTGCCAGCAGCGTAGTGGGAACTGGAAACACCATATATTTT. Protein sequence: CASSVVGTGNTIYF.

The gene calls are TRBV4-2 and TRBJ1-6; unclear D gene. The V end lost 1 base, the J end lost 5 bases, and 6 bases lay between the germline ends. The CDR3 spans 14 residues. The germline V gene encodes CDR1 LGHNA and CDR2 YNFKEQ. As DNA, the CDR3 is TGTGCCAGCAGCCAAGGTCCAGATAATTCACCCCTCCACTTT. Protein sequence: CASSQGPDNSPLHF.

The gene calls are TRBV12-3 or TRBV12-4 and TRBJ1-2; D remains ambiguous. The CDR3 extends over 19 amino acids. Trimming took 3 bases from V and 2 from J, leaving 25 bases between them. The CDR3 reads CASSFSSGRDKAINYGYTF. The CDR3 DNA sequence: TGTGCCAGCAGTTTTAGTTCGGGGAGAGACAAAGCAATCAACTATGGCTACACCTTC.

The CDR3: CAWKPSRSYNEQFF. CDR3 coding DNA: TGTGCCTGGAAACCCAGCAGGTCCTACAATGAGCAGTTCTTC. The chain recombines TRBV30 with TRBJ2-1; D call uncertain. Per the germline V gene, CDR1 is GTSNPN and CDR2 is SVGIG (reference sequence). The CDR3 covers 14 residues. Trimming took 4 bases from V and 1 from J, leaving 11 bases between them.

The gene calls are TRBV7-9 and TRBJ2-6, with 8 bases lining up with TRBD1. The CDR3 spans 18 residues. The V and J ends lost 2 bases and 0 bases, in that order; junction bases with no gene match: 6. CDR1 is SEHNR and CDR2 is FQNEAQ in the germline V gene (reference sequence). The DNA for the CDR3 is TGTGCCAGCAGCTTACCGGGACAGGCAACCTCTGGGGCCAACGTCCTGACTTTC. Encoded protein: CASSLPGQATSGANVLTF.

This sequence joins TRBV3-1 and TRBJ2-2; no clear D. This CDR3 has 13 residues. Trimming stripped 7 bases from V and 8 bases from J, with 14 bases between. Germline V gene data show CDR1 as LGHDT and CDR2 as YNNKEL (reference sequence). CDR3 nucleotides: TGTGCCAGCAACGGACCGGTAGTAGGGGAGCTGTTTTTT. This encodes CASNGPVVGELFF.

The V and J genes are TRBV6-6 and TRBJ1-5; tentatively, D is TRBD1 (6 bases). Germline values: CDR1 MNHNY, CDR2 SVGAGI (reference sequence). Trimming shortened V by 10 bases and J by 4 bases, and 11 bases separated the two germline ends. The CDR3 has 12 amino acids. The CDR3, as DNA: TGTGCCACCAGGACAGCAAATCAGCCCCAGCATTTT. It specifies CATRTANQPQHF.

The chain recombines TRBV11-2 with TRBJ1-1, with D possibly being TRBD1 (5 bases). V shed 0 bases and J shed 5 bases, with 7 bases lying between them. The CDR3 loop spans 13 amino acids. Per the germline V gene, CDR1 is SGHAT and CDR2 is FQNNGV. The CDR3 loop reads CASSLEGETEAFF. CDR3 bases: TGTGCCAGCAGCTTAGAGGGGGAAACTGAAGCTTTCTTT.

This clonotype was observed once. This chain joins TRBV20-1 and TRBJ2-1, with 14 bases lining up with TRBD2. The CDR3 loop spans 14 amino acids. Per germline, CDR1 DFQATT and CDR2 SNEGSKA (reference sequence). Unmatched junction bases numbered 6, after V lost 6 bases and J lost 8 bases. The CDR3 DNA reads as TGCAGTGCGCAAAGGACTAGCGGGGGGTATGAGCAGTTCTTC. It codes for CSAQRTSGGYEQFF.